Listed below are T cell receptor beta chains from one sample, sequenced in a study of cytomegalovirus exposure and HLA in healthy donors. Sequenced by immunoSEQ multiplex PCR; TCRdb stores in-frame clones only, minus some. The sample holds under 150,000 clones; about 10% are singletons and the top ten take roughly 6.4%. The material sequenced was PBMCs. The receptors were gathered from a woman in her 40s in good health and CMV-seropositive. The CDR3 runs from the conserved cysteine through the conserved F or W. D genes are given only for firm matches.

d_gene: TRBD2
v_gene: TRBV7-9
CDR3aa: CASSSYSGGFYNEQFF

d_gene: TRBD2
v_gene: TRBV5-1
CDR3aa: CASSQSGLAGPYNEQFF

d_gene: NA
v_gene: TRBV29-1
CDR3aa: CSVEGGSSYNEQFF

d_gene: NA
v_gene: TRBV11-3
CDR3aa: CASSLDLGQNTGELFF

d_gene: NA
v_gene: TRBV27
CDR3aa: CASSSLLWAGEQFF

d_gene: NA
v_gene: TRBV10-2
CDR3aa: CASSQANEQYF

d_gene: NA
v_gene: TRBV5-4
CDR3aa: CASSSHSGNTIYF

d_gene: NA
v_gene: TRBV6-6
CDR3aa: CASSRGGSNQPQHF

d_gene: NA
v_gene: TRBV6-5
CDR3aa: CASSYSSSVTDTQYF

d_gene: NA
v_gene: TRBV19
CDR3aa: CASSLTDSNTEAFF

d_gene: TRBD1
v_gene: TRBV29-1
CDR3aa: CSVGEGAAVNEQYF

d_gene: NA
v_gene: TRBV6-5
CDR3aa: CASKRTGTTYEQYF

d_gene: NA
v_gene: TRBV5-1
CDR3aa: CASSLVLANTGELFF

d_gene: TRBD2
v_gene: TRBV18
CDR3aa: CASSNMGGAGSTGELFF

d_gene: TRBD1
v_gene: TRBV19
CDR3aa: CASRIQGAERPQHF

d_gene: TRBD2
v_gene: TRBV11-3
CDR3aa: CASSSSGGTGELFF

d_gene: NA
v_gene: TRBV11-2
CDR3aa: CASSIMRDTGEQYF

d_gene: NA
v_gene: TRBV19
CDR3aa: CASSVTGLSSYEQYF

d_gene: TRBD1
v_gene: TRBV25-1
CDR3aa: CASSEAGTGGLVGELFF

d_gene: TRBD2
v_gene: TRBV9
CDR3aa: CASSVDGGGPDTGELFF

d_gene: TRBD1
v_gene: TRBV6-5
CDR3aa: CASRPAGQGAETQYF

d_gene: TRBD2
v_gene: TRBV29-1
CDR3aa: CSVVAGGLGELFF

d_gene: NA
v_gene: TRBV18
CDR3aa: CASREGLLNTGELFF

d_gene: NA
v_gene: TRBV27
CDR3aa: CASGRDTGGTVQETQYF

d_gene: NA
v_gene: TRBV5-6
CDR3aa: CASSLLRGPYEQYF

d_gene: NA
v_gene: TRBV5-1
CDR3aa: CASSLTGIANTGELFF

d_gene: NA
v_gene: TRBV6-5
CDR3aa: CASSYGIRPGVYEQYF

d_gene: NA
v_gene: TRBV6-5
CDR3aa: CASRSAGNTIYF

d_gene: NA
v_gene: TRBV19
CDR3aa: CASRPDRSSYNEQFF

d_gene: NA
v_gene: TRBV2
CDR3aa: CASSGRGGFREQYF

d_gene: NA
v_gene: TRBV2
CDR3aa: CASSESRQGGTQYF

d_gene: NA
v_gene: TRBV11-2
CDR3aa: CATSSDSGVNTGELFF

d_gene: NA
v_gene: TRBV5-1
CDR3aa: CASSLGLRDTDNEQFF

d_gene: NA
v_gene: TRBV7-3
CDR3aa: CASSLTQGNQNEQFF

d_gene: TRBD1
v_gene: TRBV27
CDR3aa: CASSIQGTGYYEQYF

d_gene: TRBD2
v_gene: TRBV5-1
CDR3aa: CASSLAGGLAVTPSTDTQYF

d_gene: NA
v_gene: TRBV6-6
CDR3aa: CASSYSWEDRETQYF

d_gene: TRBD1
v_gene: TRBV10-3
CDR3aa: CAISSSDRGRNSPLHF

d_gene: TRBD1
v_gene: TRBV19
CDR3aa: CASSILGQASGNTIYF

d_gene: TRBD1
v_gene: TRBV10-3
CDR3aa: CAISESWDRDEKLFF

d_gene: NA
v_gene: TRBV27
CDR3aa: CASSSRGPSTDTQYF

d_gene: NA
v_gene: TRBV6-1
CDR3aa: CASSEVGGADGYTF

d_gene: NA
v_gene: TRBV6-5
CDR3aa: CASSRGGAGNTIYF

d_gene: NA
v_gene: TRBV6-5
CDR3aa: CASSYGYSPNYGYTF

d_gene: TRBD1
v_gene: TRBV15
CDR3aa: CATSSTGTGGYGYTF

d_gene: NA
v_gene: TRBV29-1
CDR3aa: CSVRESNYGYTF

d_gene: TRBD2
v_gene: TRBV5-1
CDR3aa: CASSWTGTRSSEQYF

d_gene: NA
v_gene: TRBV5-8
CDR3aa: CASRSTGVREVTKNIQYF

d_gene: TRBD1
v_gene: TRBV4-1
CDR3aa: CASSQPNVPGQKYEQYF

d_gene: TRBD1
v_gene: TRBV7-9
CDR3aa: CASSLGTGEFF

d_gene: NA
v_gene: TRBV5-4
CDR3aa: CASSSKTQGIFEQYF

d_gene: TRBD1
v_gene: TRBV7-8
CDR3aa: CASTPRRGTGAHEQYF

d_gene: NA
v_gene: TRBV5-4
CDR3aa: CASSLTGSSGNIQYF

d_gene: NA
v_gene: TRBV19
CDR3aa: CASSIAEGAEQYF

d_gene: NA
v_gene: TRBV27
CDR3aa: CASSLDPWGREGYTF

d_gene: NA
v_gene: TRBV10-3
CDR3aa: CAISGILNTEAFF

d_gene: NA
v_gene: TRBV7-8
CDR3aa: CASSLVQGGNQPQHF

d_gene: NA
v_gene: TRBV5-5
CDR3aa: CASSLGRSANTGELFF

d_gene: TRBD1
v_gene: TRBV5-5
CDR3aa: CASSSRGEMNTEAFF

d_gene: TRBD1
v_gene: TRBV7-8
CDR3aa: CASSRGQGIPYEQYF